These 14 T cell receptor beta chains share one sample of origin, sequenced in a study of monozygotic twins with inflammatory bowel disease. TCRdb reprocessed the 5' RACE reads and stores each CDR3 protein as one record, lacking DNA. This sample's clone table lists about 300,000 distinct CDR3 sequences. The sequenced sample consisted of blood. These receptors all stem from a human donor with ulcerative colitis or Crohn's disease, or a healthy co-twin of an affected twin (not recorded which).

This chain uses TRBV6-5 with TRBJ1-6; TCRdb lists TRBD1, though no DNA is available to test this call. The CDR3 is 15 residues long. Germline V gene lookup returns CDR1 MNHEY and CDR2 SVGAGI. CDR3 protein: CASSYSPDSNSPLHF.

J is TRBJ2-2 and V is TRBV5-4; lacking DNA, the TRBD2 call made by TCRdb goes unchecked. The CDR3 loop spans 15 amino acids. Germline CDR1 reads SGHNT; CDR2 reads YYREEE (reference sequence). The CDR3 reads CASSTGTRNTGELFF.

The chain couples TRBV7-3 to TRBJ2-7. CDR1 is SGHTA, CDR2 FQGTGA, per germline. The CDR3 is 15 amino acids. CDR3 residues: CASSVFAGGPYEQYF.

The chain carries TRBV2 and TRBJ2-5; TCRdb gives TRBD2 as the D gene, but with no DNA this cannot be confirmed. The CDR3 has 17 residues. Looked up from germline, CDR1 is SNHLY and CDR2 is FYNNEI. CDR3 amino acids: CASSGSGVRSPQETQYF. The full variable domain, in which reference TRBV2 and TRBJ2-5 provide the parts outside the CDR3, is EPEVTQTPSHQVTQMGQEVILRCVPISNHLYFYWYRQILGQKVEFLVSFYNNEISEKSEIFDDQFSVERPDGSNFTLKIRSTKLEDSAMYFCASSGSGVRSPQETQYFGPGTRLLVL.

J is TRBJ1-6 and V is TRBV12-3 or TRBV12-4; checking the TCRdb D call of TRBD1 is not possible without DNA. CDR3 length: 15 residues. CDR3 amino acids: CASSSRQGLASPLHF.

J is TRBJ1-6 and V is TRBV6-1; TCRdb indicates TRBD1, and absent DNA this call remains unverified. The CDR3 sequence is 13 residues long. The germline gives CDR1 MNHNS, CDR2 SASEGT. This CDR3 reads CASRPGGESPLHF.

The chain employs TRBV4-3 and TRBJ1-2; checking the TCRdb D call of TRBD1 is not possible without DNA. Per germline, CDR1 LGHNA and CDR2 YSLEER. The CDR3 extends over 15 amino acids. Here the CDR3 reads CASSQVGTGGSGYTF.

The rearrangement uses TRBV12-3 or TRBV12-4 and TRBJ1-5; TCRdb lists TRBD1, though no DNA is available to test this call. The CDR3 is made up of 14 amino acids. CDR3 region: CASSLDRNYQPQHF.

The chain combines TRBV12-3 or TRBV12-4 with TRBJ2-7; TCRdb indicates TRBD1, and absent DNA this call remains unverified. The CDR3 covers 16 residues. CDR3 loop: CASTPHALTGGGEQYF.

The rearrangement uses TRBV27 and TRBJ2-7; TCRdb proposes TRBD1, but this gene call is untestable without DNA. The CDR3 loop spans 14 amino acids. Germline CDR1 and CDR2: MNHEY and SMNVEV (reference sequence). The CDR3 reads CASSFLPGRYEQYF.

The chain joins TRBV20-1 to TRBJ2-7; TCRdb proposes TRBD1, but this gene call is untestable without DNA. In germline, CDR1 is DFQATT, CDR2 SNEGSKA (reference sequence). This CDR3 has 14 amino acids. Here the CDR3 reads CSARHPGQGREQYF.

The rearrangement uses TRBV7-2 and TRBJ2-7; the D gene TCRdb calls, TRBD1, cannot be checked with no DNA. CDR3 length equals 14 residues. The V gene's germline CDR1 is SGHTA and CDR2 FQGNSA. The CDR3 protein is CASSVSGRLYEQYF.

CDR3 residues: CATSATRRGEKGNQPQHF. The chain uses TRBV24-1 and TRBJ1-5. The germline CDR1 and CDR2 sequences are KGHDR and SFDVKD. The CDR3 has 18 residues.

The chain links TRBV7-9 to TRBJ2-1; there is no DNA to check the TCRdb D call of TRBD1. The germline V gene encodes CDR1 SEHNR and CDR2 FQNEAQ (reference sequence). This CDR3 has 11 amino acids. The CDR3 reads CASSVGTEGFF.